This T cell receptor beta chain was profiled in a study of tissue T cells after allogeneic stem cell transplantation. Whole-study findings and limits: Motif-based clustering found tissue-specific repertoire signatures shared across patients, though few clones were shared. Anatomically similar tissues had similar TCR repertoires within each patient.

Per germline, CDR1 NNHDY and CDR2 SYVADS. V lost 5 bases and J lost 0; bases outside the gene matches: 3. The CDR3 length is 15 residues. Time point meaning: mouse harvest day 14 after allogeneic transplant. The graft held 10^6 splenic CD5+ T cells and 10^7 T-cell-depleted bone marrow cells. This mouse GVHD model was MHC-mismatched B6 to BALB/c, profiled day 7 or 14. Some clones are missing from TCRdb's copy, which holds only in-frame ones; the method was immunoSEQ multiplex PCR. The data hold fewer than 2,000 clones, with 40% to 45% observed a single time. In the case of this clone: As yet, its antigen is unknown. Each gene name is a mouse one. The CDR3 end lies 1 residue beyond the end of the read and is filled in from the germline J gene.

This receptor was obtained from a female BALB/c mouse given C57BL/6 T cells with graft-versus-host disease after an allogeneic hematopoietic cell transplant. The sample consisted of gut tissue. V gene TRBV13-3 combines with J gene TRBJ2-7; TRBD2 matches 12 bases. The covered CDR3 bases are TGTGCCAGCAGCGGGGACTGGGGGGACTCCTATGAACAGTAC. It specifies CASSGDWGDSYEQY. The whole CDR3 reads CASSGDWGDSYEQYF.